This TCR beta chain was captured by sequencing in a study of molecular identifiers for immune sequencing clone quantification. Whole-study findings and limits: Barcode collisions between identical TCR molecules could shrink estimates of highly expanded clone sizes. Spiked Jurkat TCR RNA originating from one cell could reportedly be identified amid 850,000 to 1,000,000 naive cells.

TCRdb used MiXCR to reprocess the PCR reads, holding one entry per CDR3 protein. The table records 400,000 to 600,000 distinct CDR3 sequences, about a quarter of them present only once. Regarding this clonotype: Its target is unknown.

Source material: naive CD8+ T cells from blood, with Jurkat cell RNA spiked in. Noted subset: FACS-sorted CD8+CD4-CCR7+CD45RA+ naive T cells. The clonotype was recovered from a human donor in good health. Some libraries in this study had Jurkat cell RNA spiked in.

The CDR3 region is CASSSRVGGYEQYF. The DNA of the CDR3 is TGTGCCAGCAGTTCCAGGGTAGGAGGCTACGAGCAGTACTTC. The chain combines TRBV28 with TRBJ2-7; D may be TRBD1 or TRBD2 (5 bases each). The CDR3 consists of 14 residues. The germline CDR1 and CDR2 sequences are MDHEN and SYDVKM. Trimming left V 4 bases short and J 3 bases short, with 13 bases between. Looking up the rest from reference TRBV28 and TRBJ2-7 gives the full variable domain: DVKVTQSSRYLVKRTGEKVFLECVQDMDHENMFWYRQDPGLGLRLIYFSYDVKMKEKGDIPEGYSVSREKKERFSLILESASTNQTSMYLCASSSRVGGYEQYFGPGTRLTVT.